A single sample is the source of the 7 T cell receptor beta chains below, sequenced in a study of beta chain features in type 1 diabetes. Since all of the isolated RNA was reverse transcribed, expressed TCRB transcripts were what got sequenced. TCRdb's copy holds only in-frame clones and misses some; the assay was immunoSEQ multiplex PCR. Among roughly 14,000 clones listed, 40% to 55% were seen once. The specimen sequenced was stem cell memory CD4+ T cells from blood. These receptor sequences come from a middle-aged woman in good health.

The chain links TRBV6-5 to TRBJ2-5; D not certain. V lost 6 bases and J 5 bases, leaving 19 bases between the germline ends. CDR1 is MNHEY, CDR2 SVGAGI, per germline. The CDR3 is made up of 15 amino acids. For the CDR3, the DNA is TGTGCCAGCAGCCCTAGTATGGTCGTTGGGGAGACCCAGTACTTC. This translates into CASSPSMVVGETQYF.

This clone was picked up a small number of times. The rearrangement joins TRBV27 to TRBJ2-7, with TRBD2 as a possible D gene (6 bases). The CDR3 consists of 15 residues. Between the trimmed V and J ends, which lost 7 bases and 2 bases, there was a span of 18 bases. From germline, CDR1 is MNHEY and CDR2 SMNVEV (reference sequence). The CDR3 spells CASIGRQGSPYEQYF. The CDR3 coding sequence is TGTGCCAGCATAGGGAGGCAGGGAAGCCCCTACGAGCAGTACTTC.

The V and J genes are TRBV29-1 and TRBJ1-5; D perhaps matches TRBD1 (5 bases). Germline-derived CDR1 and CDR2 are SQVTM and ANQGSEA. The CDR3 consists of 17 residues. Trimming removed 4 bases at V and 0 bases at J, with 19 bases between. CDR3 nucleotide sequence: TGCAGCGTTGGGGGGGGTGGGATTGGGCTTAGCAATCAGCCCCAGCATTTT. It codes for CSVGGGGIGLSNQPQHF.

There are a few counts of this clone. The chain joins TRBV5-1 to TRBJ2-3, with D possibly TRBD1 on 6 matching bases. CDR1 is SGHRS and CDR2 is YFSETQ in the germline V gene. The CDR3 sequence is 15 residues long. The germline V and J ends were trimmed by 2 bases and 1 base, with 11 bases remaining between them. In nucleotides, the CDR3 is TGCGCCAGCAGCTTCTCACAGGGAGGCACAGATACGCAGTATTTT. Its translation: CASSFSQGGTDTQYF.

The chain joins TRBV19 to TRBJ2-5, with D tentatively TRBD1 (6 bases). The CDR3 is made up of 14 amino acids. CDR1 and CDR2 from the germline V gene are LNHDA and SQIVND (reference sequence). Trimming removed 6 bases at V and 3 bases at J, with 14 bases between. Here the CDR3 reads CASSPGATEETQYF. CDR3 sequence (DNA): TGTGCCAGTAGCCCAGGGGCGACCGAAGAGACCCAGTACTTC.

CDR3 protein: CASSEARASGNTIYF. The CDR3, as DNA: TGTGCCAGCAGTGAAGCCAGGGCCTCTGGAAACACCATATATTTT. The chain is built from TRBV2 and TRBJ1-3; possible D gene TRBD1, 5 bases. Germline CDR1 reads SNHLY; CDR2 reads FYNNEI. Trimming cost V 0 bases and J 0 bases, with 6 bases left between them. This CDR3 has 15 amino acids.

The chain uses TRBV9 and TRBJ2-2; D possibly corresponds to TRBD2 (6 bases). CDR3 length: 14 residues. Deletions cut 4 bases from V and 2 bases from J, with 9 bases between. Germline-derived CDR1 and CDR2 are SGDLS and YYNGEE. The CDR3 sequence is CASSRDSNTGELFF. CDR3 sequence (DNA): TGTGCCAGCAGCCGGGACTCCAACACCGGGGAGCTGTTTTTT.